This record looks at one T cell receptor (beta chain) sequence and its context. What it binds is unknown. This sample is drawn from a study of T cell responses to AZD1222 COVID-19 vaccine. TCRdb keeps only in-frame clones here, not all; method: immunoSEQ multiplex PCR. Counted here are roughly 150,000 clones, 91% occurring once; the ten biggest clones make up about 5.3%. The length of the CDR3 is 14 residues. Germline CDR1 is MNHEY and CDR2 is SVGAGI. Trimming took off 0 bases at V and 10 bases at J, with 16 bases between the two ends. Findings and limits, study-wide: Baseline serostatus was positive in only a handful of AZD1222 recipients. Donor demographics were predominantly white British with a female majority; clonal diversity may be underestimated. Epitopes outside B.1.351 and B.1.1.7 mutated regions reportedly drew nearly half of spike TCRs.

Here the sequenced sample was peripheral blood, taken on day 0 of AZD1222 vaccination. The chain has TRBV6-5 and TRBJ2-7; TRBD1 or TRBD2 may be the D gene (6 bases each). The TCR sequence derives from an adult in good health. CDR3 bases: TGTGCCAGCAGTTACTCCCCGCAGGGCGGGACACAGTACTTC. Encoded protein: CASSYSPQGGTQYF.